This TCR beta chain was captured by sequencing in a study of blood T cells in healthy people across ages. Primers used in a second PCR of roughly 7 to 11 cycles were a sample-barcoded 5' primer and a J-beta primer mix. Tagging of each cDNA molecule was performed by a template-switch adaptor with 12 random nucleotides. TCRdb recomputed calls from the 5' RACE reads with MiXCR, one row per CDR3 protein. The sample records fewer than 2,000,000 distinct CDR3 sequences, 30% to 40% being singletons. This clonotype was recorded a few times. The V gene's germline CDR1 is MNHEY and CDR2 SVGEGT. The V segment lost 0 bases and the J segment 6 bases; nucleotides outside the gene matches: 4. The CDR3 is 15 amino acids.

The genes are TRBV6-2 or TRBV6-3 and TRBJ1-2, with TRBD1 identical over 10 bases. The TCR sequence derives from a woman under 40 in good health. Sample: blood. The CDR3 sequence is CASSYSGQGPDGYTF. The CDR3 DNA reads TGTGCCAGCAGTTACTCGGGACAGGGGCCGGATGGCTACACCTTC.